Below, one T cell receptor beta chain is given with its context. Its target antigen remains unknown. The input lacks base qualities; no much larger clone sits a single base away. Sequencing used an Illumina NovaSeq 6000. TCRalpha and TCRbeta cDNA libraries were constructed by 5'RACE with constant-segment primers, with sample barcodes and unique molecular identifiers being introduced. Trizol reagent was used to extract RNA from every sample. Libraries were amplified in two PCR steps, with a second sample barcode and Illumina TruSeq adapters added in the second step. Sequencing of the libraries was done on an Illumina NovaSeq, producing 2 x 150 bp paired-end reads. The study's processing was this. Reads were demultiplexed and collapsed into UMI-guided consensus sequences with migec v1.2.7. Using mixcr v2.1.11, the UMI consensuses were aligned to TRA and TRB V and J templates and assembled into clonotypes. A clonotype was counted as expanded or contracted only when both edgeR and NoisET called the clonotype significant, with the noise models trained on biological replicates. For edgeR calls, a false discovery rate-adjusted p below 0.01 and a log2 fold-change threshold of 1 were applied. As an exploratory analysis of dynamics, PCA with hierarchical clustering was applied to max-normalized trajectories of the 1000 most abundant clonotypes. Each responding clone was given a CD4 or CD8 phenotype based on the CD4+ and CD8+ repertoires, which had been sequenced separately. Starting from the raw public reads, TCRdb applied fastp trimming at Q25, assembled clones with MiXCR and retained in-frame beta chains. Merged by CDR3 protein, the rows form single entries marked with the most common genes and DNA. The V and J calls were determined by TCRdb, not by the authors. The sample table holds 90,000 to 130,000 distinct CDR3 sequences, of which about a sixth were seen once. Roughly 5.5% of the sample is in the top ten clones.

This entry belongs to a study of T-cell memory formation after mild COVID-19 (dated by TCRdb to 2020 to 2022). For the study in its entirety: TCR sequence clusters from the two donors were largely donor specific. Longitudinal TCRalpha and TCRbeta repertoire sequencing tracked T-cell clones expanding and contracting after mild COVID-19 in a couple of donors. The cohort comprised two young, previously healthy adult volunteers, one female and one male.

Ficoll-Paque density gradient centrifugation was the method used to isolate PBMCs. There are 14 amino acids in the CDR3, from cysteine to phenylalanine inclusive. The sequence is cut down to CDR3 DNA, 42 bases in frame from base 1. V drops 7 bases and J drops 3 bases, leaving 15 bases in between. Beyond this particular receptor, the publication reports: Balanced CD4/CD8 phenotypes were observed for clones contracting from day 15 to 85, whereas a bias towards CD4+ was observed for a second wave of clones expanding from day 15 to 37. Contracting CD4+ clones were found mainly in CM and EM memory subsets, while CD8+ clones were enriched in EMRA. SARS-CoV-2 specificity of the second-wave clones peaking on day 37 was not confirmed. The study included only a couple of mild cases, and larger cohorts that include severe cases with pre-infection samples were judged to be necessary. Some responding clones were detected in pre-infection memory, suggesting pre-existing cross-reactive memory T cells joined the SARS-CoV-2 response.

The V gene is TRBV12-3 or TRBV12-4 and the J gene is TRBJ1-2, with a tentative D gene TRBD1 over 6 matching bases. The sequencing sample was made of PBMCs or a T cell subset sorted from them (not recorded which). The receptor was isolated from a man between 18 and 29 years old who had mild COVID-19 (a few samples of this study predate the infection). The sample titles of this study are shuffled in the database, so cell type and time point are left out; the donor was told from shared clones. The CDR3 amino acid sequence is: CASTLIGGDYGYTF. The bases read TGTGCCAGCACCTTGATCGGGGGCGACTATGGCTACACCTTC.